This TCR beta chain was captured in a study of blood T cell repertoires in COVID-19. Across the study: The United States, Italy and Spain provided the acute and convalescent COVID-19 samples. T cells, B-cell-depleted T cells, or PBMCs provided the cDNA or gDNA that served as material.

This CDR3 region has 14 residues. Trimming pared 3 bases from V and 6 bases from J, leaving 14 bases between. Germline values: CDR1 KGHSH, CDR2 LQKENI. Source study methods: Using reference gene primer amplification, nucleated cell counts were estimated. Assay: immunoSEQ multiplex PCR; the TCRdb copy retains only in-frame clones and omits some. The V and J calls and clone size come from that table; D and trimming were worked out from the DNA. Here the sample spans 90,000 to 100,000 clones, roughly 87% being singletons. The TCR originated in a man in his 70s with acute or convalescent COVID-19. The specimen was peripheral blood. This sequence joins TRBV18 and TRBJ1-2; possibly TRBD1 for D (5 bases). Written as DNA, the CDR3 is TGTGCCAGCTCACCTACCGGCGGGGGGAATGGCTACACCTTC. Translated, it gives CASSPTGGGNGYTF.